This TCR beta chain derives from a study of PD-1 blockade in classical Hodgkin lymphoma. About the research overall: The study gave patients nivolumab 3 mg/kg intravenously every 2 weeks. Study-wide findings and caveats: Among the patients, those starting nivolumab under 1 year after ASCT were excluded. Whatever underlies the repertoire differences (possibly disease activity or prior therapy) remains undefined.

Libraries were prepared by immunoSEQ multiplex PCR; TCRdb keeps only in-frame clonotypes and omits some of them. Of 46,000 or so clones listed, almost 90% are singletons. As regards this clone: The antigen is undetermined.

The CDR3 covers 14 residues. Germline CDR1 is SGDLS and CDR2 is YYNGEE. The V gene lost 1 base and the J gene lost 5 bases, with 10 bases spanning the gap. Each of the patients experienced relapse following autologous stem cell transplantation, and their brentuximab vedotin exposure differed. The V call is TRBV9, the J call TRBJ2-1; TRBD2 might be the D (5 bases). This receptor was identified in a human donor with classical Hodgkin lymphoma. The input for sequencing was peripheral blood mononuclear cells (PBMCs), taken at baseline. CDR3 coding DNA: TGTGCCAGCAGCGTAAGAGGGTTCGACAATGAGCAGTTCTTC. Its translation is CASSVRGFDNEQFF.